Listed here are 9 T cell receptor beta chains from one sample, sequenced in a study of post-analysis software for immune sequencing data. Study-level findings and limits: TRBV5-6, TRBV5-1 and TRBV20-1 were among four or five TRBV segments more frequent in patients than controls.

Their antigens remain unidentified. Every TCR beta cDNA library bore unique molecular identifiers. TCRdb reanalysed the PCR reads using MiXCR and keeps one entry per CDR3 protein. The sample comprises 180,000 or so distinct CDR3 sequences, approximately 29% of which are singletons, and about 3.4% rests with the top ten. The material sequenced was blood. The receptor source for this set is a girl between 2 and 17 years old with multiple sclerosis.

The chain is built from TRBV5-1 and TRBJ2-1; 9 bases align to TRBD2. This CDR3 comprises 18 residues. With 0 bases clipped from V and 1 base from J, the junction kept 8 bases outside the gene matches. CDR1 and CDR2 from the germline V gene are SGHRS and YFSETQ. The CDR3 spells CASSLVPGLAGSYNEQFF. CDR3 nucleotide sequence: TGCGCCAGCAGCTTGGTCCCGGGACTAGCTGGATCCTACAATGAGCAGTTCTTC.

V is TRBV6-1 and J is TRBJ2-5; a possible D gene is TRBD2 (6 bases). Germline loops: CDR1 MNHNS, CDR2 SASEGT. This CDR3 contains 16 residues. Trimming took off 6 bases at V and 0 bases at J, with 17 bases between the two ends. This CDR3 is CASRDYHPEDQETQYF. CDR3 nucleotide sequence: TGTGCCAGCAGGGACTACCATCCTGAGGACCAAGAGACCCAGTACTTC.

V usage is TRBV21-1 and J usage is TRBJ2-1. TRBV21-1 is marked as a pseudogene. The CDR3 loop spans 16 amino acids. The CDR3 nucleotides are TGTGCCAGCAACAAAAGGAATGGGTCATCTAACAATGAGCAGTTCTTC. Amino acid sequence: CASNKRNGSSNNEQFF.

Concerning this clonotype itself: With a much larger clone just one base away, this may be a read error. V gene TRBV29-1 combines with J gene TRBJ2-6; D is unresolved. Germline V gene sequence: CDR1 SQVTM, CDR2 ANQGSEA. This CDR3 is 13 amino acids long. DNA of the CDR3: TGCAGCGTCCGTGGCTCTGGGACCAACGTCCTGACTTTC. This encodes CSVRGSGTNVLTF.

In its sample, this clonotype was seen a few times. CDR3 sequence (DNA): TGTGCCTGGAGTGGGCAGAGTTATAGCAATCAGCCCCAGCATTTT. It is translated as CAWSGQSYSNQPQHF. The chain is built from TRBV30 and TRBJ1-5; no clear D. The CDR3 totals 15 residues. The germline V gene has CDR1 GTSNPN and CDR2 SVGIG (reference sequence). Deletions cut 1 base from V and 0 bases from J, with 10 bases between.

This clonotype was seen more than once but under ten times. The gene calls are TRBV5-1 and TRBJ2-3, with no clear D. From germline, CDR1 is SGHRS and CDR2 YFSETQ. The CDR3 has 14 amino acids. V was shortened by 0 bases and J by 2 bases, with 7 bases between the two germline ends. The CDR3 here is CASSLGGPTDTQYF. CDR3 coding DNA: TGCGCCAGCAGCTTGGGCGGACCCACAGATACGCAGTATTTT.

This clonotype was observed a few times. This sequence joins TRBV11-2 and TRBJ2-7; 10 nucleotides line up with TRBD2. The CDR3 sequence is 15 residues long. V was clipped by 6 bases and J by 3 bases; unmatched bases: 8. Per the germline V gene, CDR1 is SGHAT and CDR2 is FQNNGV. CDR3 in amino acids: CASSFLAGAGYEQYF. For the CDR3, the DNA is TGTGCCAGCAGTTTTCTAGCGGGAGCAGGCTACGAGCAGTACTTC.

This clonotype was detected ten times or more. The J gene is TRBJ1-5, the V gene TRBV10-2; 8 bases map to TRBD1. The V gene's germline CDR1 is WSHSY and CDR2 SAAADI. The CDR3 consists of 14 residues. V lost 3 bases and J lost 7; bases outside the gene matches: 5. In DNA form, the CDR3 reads TGCGCCAGCAGTGAATCAGGGGGCGGCCAGCCCCAGCATTTT. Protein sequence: CASSESGGGQPQHF.

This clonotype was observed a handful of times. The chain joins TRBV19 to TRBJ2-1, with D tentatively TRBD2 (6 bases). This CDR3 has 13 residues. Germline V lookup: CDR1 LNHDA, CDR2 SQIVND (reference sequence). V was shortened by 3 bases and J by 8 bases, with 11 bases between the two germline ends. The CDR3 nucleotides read TGTGCCAGTAGTATTGGAGGGGCGGATGAGCAGTTCTTC. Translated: CASSIGGADEQFF.